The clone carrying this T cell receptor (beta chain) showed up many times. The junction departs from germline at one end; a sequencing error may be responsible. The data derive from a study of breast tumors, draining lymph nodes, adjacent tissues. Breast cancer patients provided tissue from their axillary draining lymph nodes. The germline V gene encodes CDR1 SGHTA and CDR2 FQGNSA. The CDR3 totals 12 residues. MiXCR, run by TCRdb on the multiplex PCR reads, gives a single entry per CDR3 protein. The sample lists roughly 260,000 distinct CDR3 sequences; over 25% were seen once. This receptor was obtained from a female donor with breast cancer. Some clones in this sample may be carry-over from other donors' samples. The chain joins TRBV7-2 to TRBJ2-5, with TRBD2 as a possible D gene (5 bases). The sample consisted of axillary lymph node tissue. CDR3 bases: TGTGCCAGCAGTTGGTTTGGGGAGACCCAGTGCTTC. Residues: CASSWFGETQCF.